Listed below are T cell receptor beta chains from one sample, sequenced in a study of T cells in Graves' hyperthyroidism and ophthalmopathy. Via MiXCR, TCRdb re-called the multiplex PCR reads, giving one row per CDR3 protein. The data contain 250,000 to 300,000 distinct CDR3 sequences, less than 20% of them seen just once; the ten biggest clones take up about 35%. Sample: blood. These receptors all come from a man between 45 and 60 years old with Graves' ophthalmopathy. CDR3s include the opening cysteine and the closing phenylalanine or tryptophan. The order of the fields is J gene, V gene, D gene, clone size, CDR3 DNA, CDR3 protein. D genes are given only for firm matches. Clone size is stated in some rows and not others, as once, few, many or a class when expanded.

TRBJ2-1,TRBV6-1,-,-,TGTGCCAGCAGTCAAAGGACTGGGAACTATGAGCAGTTCTTC,CASSQRTGNYEQFF
TRBJ2-5,TRBV20-1,-,few,TGCAGTGCCCCCCGACGTCTTCAAGAGACCCAGTACTTC,CSAPRRLQETQYF
TRBJ1-2,TRBV27,TRBD1,-,TGTGCCAGCGGTAGGACAGGGGGCTCTTATGGCTACACCTTC,CASGRTGGSYGYTF
TRBJ1-2,TRBV11-2,-,-,TGTGCCAGCACGGGGGCCCCGGGTGGCTACACCTTC,CASTGAPGGYTF
TRBJ1-1,TRBV20-1,-,few,TGCAGTGCTAGAGTTGCAGGGTGGAACACTGAAGCTTTCTTT,CSARVAGWNTEAFF
TRBJ2-7,TRBV5-1,TRBD2,many,TGCGCCAGCAGCCCCGGGACTAGCGGGGGTACCTACGAGCAGTACTTC,CASSPGTSGGTYEQYF
TRBJ2-7,TRBV5-1,-,many,TGCGCCAGCAGCACAGGAAGGACCCTCTCCTACGAGCAGTACTTC,CASSTGRTLSYEQYF
TRBJ1-1,TRBV27,TRBD1,many,TGTGCCAGCAGTTCCCTGGGACAGGCGAACACTGAAGCTTTCTTT,CASSSLGQANTEAFF
TRBJ2-4,TRBV10-2,-,few,TGCGCCAGCCGTCCCGGGGCGGAGGGGATTCAGTACTTC,CASRPGAEGIQYF
TRBJ1-1,TRBV10-3,-,-,TGTGCCATCAGTGAGTCGTTTGGGAACACTGAAGCTTTCTTT,CAISESFGNTEAFF
TRBJ2-2,TRBV10-2,-,many,TGCGCCAGCCTCACAGGGCCCGGGGAGCTGTTTTTT,CASLTGPGELFF
TRBJ2-1,TRBV12-3/TRBV12-4,-,many,TGTGCCAGCAGTAACAATGAGCAGTTCTTC,CASSNNEQFF
TRBJ1-2,TRBV7-8,TRBD1,many,TGTGCCAGCAGCCAGGGGGCATCCGATGGCTACACCTTC,CASSQGASDGYTF
TRBJ1-1,TRBV7-9,TRBD1,few,TGTGCCAGCAGCATCCGGACAGGGGGCGAGATGAACACTGAAGCTTTCTTT,CASSIRTGGEMNTEAFF
TRBJ2-7,TRBV7-8,TRBD1,many,TGTGCCAGCAGCTTAGACAGGGGCCGATCCTACGAGCAGTACTTC,CASSLDRGRSYEQYF
TRBJ1-1,TRBV6-1,-,-,TGTGCCAGCAGTGCAATGACAGAATCACAGAACACTGAAGCTTTCTTT,CASSAMTESQNTEAFF
TRBJ2-1,TRBV11-3,-,many,TGTGCCAGCAGTCGGCAGGGGTCCTACAATGAGCAGTTCTTC,CASSRQGSYNEQFF
TRBJ2-3,TRBV20-1,-,-,TGCAGTGCTGGAGACCTAAGCACAGATACGCAGTATTTT,CSAGDLSTDTQYF
TRBJ2-1,TRBV6-1,-,-,TGTGCCAGCGGCCGGGGCCCTTCCTACAATGAGCAGTTCTTC,CASGRGPSYNEQFF
TRBJ1-1,TRBV29-1,-,few,TGCAGCGTTGACCGGTCCTACACTGAAGCTTTCTTT,CSVDRSYTEAFF
TRBJ2-2,TRBV20-1,-,few,TGCAGTGCGAGGGGCGTTTTTGAGGCGAACAGCGGGGAGCTGTTTTTT,CSARGVFEANSGELFF
TRBJ1-1,TRBV9,TRBD1,many,TGTGCCAGCAGCATGACCACTCTGGGACAGCTGGGCACTGAAGCTTTCTTT,CASSMTTLGQLGTEAFF
TRBJ1-4,TRBV2,-,-,TGTGCCACGCAGGCTGTAACTAATGAAAAACTGTTTTTT,CATQAVTNEKLFF
TRBJ2-5,TRBV20-1,-,many,TGCAGTGCTCCCCGTGGGGCGGACCAAGAGACCCAGTACTTC,CSAPRGADQETQYF
TRBJ2-7,TRBV7-9,TRBD1,-,TGTGCCAGCAACTTAGTGGGACAGGGGCCCGAGCAGTACTTC,CASNLVGQGPEQYF
TRBJ1-4,TRBV2,-,-,TGTGCCAGCAGTGAAATTGGGGTTGAAAAACTGTTTTTT,CASSEIGVEKLFF
TRBJ2-5,TRBV9,TRBD2,few,TGTGCCAGCTCACCCCTCCCTGCTAGCGGGAGGCCTAGTACGGAGACCCAGTACTTC,CASSPLPASGRPSTETQYF
TRBJ2-1,TRBV3-1,-,few,TGTGCCAGCAGCCAAGATTCGTGGACGAGCCCCTACAATGAGCAGTTCTTC,CASSQDSWTSPYNEQFF
TRBJ1-6,TRBV20-1,-,-,TGCAGTGCTAGATCTCCGAGAGGGTCCTATAATTCACCCCTCCACTTT,CSARSPRGSYNSPLHF